This T cell receptor (beta chain) was profiled in a study of radiation and T cells in renal cell carcinoma. Whole-study findings and limits: In blood, top tumor clones expanded by 2 weeks, shrinking by 4. Pretreatment tumor biopsies were lacking, so baseline clonotypes are unknown.

Assay used: immunoSEQ multiplex PCR; TCRdb lists only in-frame clones, some missing. The data show approximately 120,000 clones, with about four fifths seen just once and under 6.5% held by the top ten. Remarks on this clone: Antigen unknown.

Trimming cost V 7 bases and J 2 bases, with 24 bases left between them. Per germline, CDR1 SEHNR and CDR2 FQNEAQ (reference sequence). The CDR3 is 17 amino acids. Indicated time point: blood 2 weeks post-SBRT. Treatment in this sample: 15 Gy SBRT to primary tumor, nephrectomy 4 weeks later. Serial blood draws occurred at baseline and 2 and 4 weeks post-SBRT. The patient's renal cell carcinoma had clear cell pathology. J is TRBJ2-7 and V is TRBV7-9; D possibly corresponds to TRBD1 (5 bases). The receptor was derived from a man in his forties or fifties with renal cell carcinoma. Sequences were derived from blood, sampled from a patient whose treatment included radiotherapy and nephrectomy. The CDR3 loop is CASTIWGEFSWAYEQYF. For the CDR3, the DNA is TGTGCCAGCACAATTTGGGGCGAATTTTCCTGGGCCTACGAGCAGTACTTC.